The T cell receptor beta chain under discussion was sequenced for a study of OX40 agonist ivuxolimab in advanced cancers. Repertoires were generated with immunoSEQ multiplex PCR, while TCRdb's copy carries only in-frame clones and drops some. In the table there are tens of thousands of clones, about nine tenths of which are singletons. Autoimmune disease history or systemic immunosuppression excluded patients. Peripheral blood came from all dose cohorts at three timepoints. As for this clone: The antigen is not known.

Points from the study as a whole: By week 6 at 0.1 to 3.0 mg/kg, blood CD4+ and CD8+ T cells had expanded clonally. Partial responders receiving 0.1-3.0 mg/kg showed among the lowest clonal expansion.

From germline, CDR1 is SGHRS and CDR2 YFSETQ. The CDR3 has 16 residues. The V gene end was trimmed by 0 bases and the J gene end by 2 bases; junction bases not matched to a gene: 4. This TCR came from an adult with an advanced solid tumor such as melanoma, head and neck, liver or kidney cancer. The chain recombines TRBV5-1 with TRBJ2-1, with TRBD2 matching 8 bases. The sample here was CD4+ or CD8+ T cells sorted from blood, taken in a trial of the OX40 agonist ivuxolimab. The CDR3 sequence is CASSLVAGGPYNEQFF. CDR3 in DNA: TGCGCCAGCAGCTTGGTGGCGGGAGGCCCCTACAATGAGCAGTTCTTC.